The 28 T cell receptor beta chains presented below share a single source sample, sequenced in a study of naive and memory T cell subsets (TCRdb year 2017). To prepare the library, UMI-ligation and nested PCR was applied. Instrument used: Illumina MiSeq. The beta constant-region primer was an equimolar mix of two oligonucleotides covering both TRBC1 and TRBC2. Four rounds of PCR were used to amplify ligated cDNA, with nested alpha and beta constant-region primers being used together with the SP2 primer. Starting from the raw public reads, TCRdb applied fastp trimming at Q25, assembled clones with MiXCR and retained in-frame beta chains. Merged by CDR3 protein, the rows form single entries marked with the most common genes and DNA. This sample comprises about 34,000 distinct CDR3 sequences, less than 20% of them detected only once. In total, the top ten clones hold less than 3.5% of the sample. The sequenced material came from effector memory CD4+ T cells from blood. The sample's cell subset or site label, decoded: effector memory, CD45RA- CD27-. These receptors all stem from a human donor in good health.

This clonotype was seen ten or more times. This chain links TRBV7-2 with TRBJ2-7; 7 bases map to TRBD2. The CDR3 loop spans 16 amino acids. V was clipped by 1 base and J by 2 bases; unmatched bases: 8. Germline V lookup: CDR1 SGHTA, CDR2 FQGNSA. DNA for the CDR3: TGTGCCAGCAGCTTAGGCGGGGGAGGTGGGGCCTACGAGCAGTACTTC. It yields the protein CASSLGGGGGAYEQYF.

This clonotype showed up many times. The chain uses TRBV13 and TRBJ2-3; TRBD2 matches at 11 bases. The CDR3 is 16 residues long. V lost 2 bases and J lost 6; bases outside the gene matches: 7. Germline lookup yields CDR1 PRHDT and CDR2 FYEKMQ (reference sequence). As DNA, the CDR3 is TGTGCCAGCAGCTTACGCACTAGCGGGAGTAGGGATACGCAGTATTTT. This encodes CASSLRTSGSRDTQYF.

The chain recombines TRBV18 with TRBJ2-1; D is tentatively TRBD1 or TRBD2 (5 bases each). The ends were cut back, 1 base at V and 3 bases at J, with 10 bases in the middle. The germline V gene encodes CDR1 KGHSH and CDR2 LQKENI. The CDR3 runs 15 residues. The CDR3 DNA sequence: TGTGCCAGCTCACCACGGGACCGATTCTACAATGAGCAGTTCTTC. Translation gives CASSPRDRFYNEQFF.

This clonotype is classed as medium-sized (0.01 to 0.1%). The CDR3 sequence: CASSSDGARGTSGRTQYF. The CDR3 DNA reads as TGTGCCAGCAGCTCGGACGGGGCTAGGGGGACTAGCGGGAGGACCCAGTACTTC. V gene TRBV11-2 combines with J gene TRBJ2-5; 14 bases are shared with TRBD2. Germline values: CDR1 SGHAT, CDR2 FQNNGV. This CDR3 has 18 amino acids. The ends lost 4 bases at V and 7 bases at J; junction bases unmatched: 14.

This clonotype was seen only a few times. The chain carries TRBV20-1 and TRBJ2-3; D possibly corresponds to TRBD1 (6 bases). Germline CDR1 reads DFQATT; CDR2 reads SNEGSKA (reference sequence). This CDR3 comprises 15 residues. V was clipped by 2 bases and J by 4 bases, with 16 bases between them. The CDR3 reads CSARPLGQGSDTQYF. In DNA, the CDR3 is TGCAGTGCTAGACCCCTCGGGCAGGGGTCAGATACGCAGTATTTT.

The chain is built from TRBV20-1 and TRBJ2-1; D might be TRBD1 or TRBD2, each matching 5 bases. CDR3 length: 13 residues. The germline V gene encodes CDR1 DFQATT and CDR2 SNEGSKA (reference sequence). Trimming removed 3 bases at V and 7 bases at J, with 13 bases between. CDR3 DNA: TGCAGTGCTAGTATTTTTGAGGGGAATGAGCAGTTCTTC. Protein product: CSASIFEGNEQFF.

By proportion, this clonotype is medium-sized. This sequence joins TRBV7-9 and TRBJ2-3; D remains ambiguous. Per the germline V gene, CDR1 is SEHNR and CDR2 is FQNEAQ (reference sequence). The CDR3 contains 13 residues. Trimming pared 5 bases from V and 2 bases from J, leaving 8 bases between. The CDR3 protein is CASSITSTDTQYF. The CDR3 DNA reads as TGTGCCAGCAGCATAACTTCCACAGATACGCAGTATTTT.

This clonotype was seen more than once but under ten times. The rearrangement links TRBV29-1 to TRBJ1-1, with D unclear. Trimming cost V 5 bases and J 9 bases, with 19 bases left between them. CDR1 is SQVTM, CDR2 ANQGSEA, per germline. The CDR3 has 13 residues. CDR3 coding DNA: TGCAGCGTTATGGAGGGAAGGGAATCGAAAGCTTTCTTT. It specifies CSVMEGRESKAFF.

This clonotype was seen a few times. The chain recombines TRBV28 with TRBJ1-2; tentative D call: TRBD1 (6 bases). The V and J ends lost 9 bases and 4 bases respectively, with 24 bases between them. This CDR3 has 16 residues. Germline assignment: CDR1 MDHEN and CDR2 SYDVKM. The CDR3 reads CASKQGFLAAPYGYTF. Here the CDR3 DNA reads TGTGCCAGTAAACAGGGTTTTCTGGCTGCGCCCTATGGCTACACCTTC.

The CDR3 region is CASSGRAENTEAFF. CDR3 nucleotides: TGTGCCAGCAGCGGACGGGCCGAGAACACTGAAGCTTTCTTT. The genes are TRBV7-9 and TRBJ1-1, with no clear D. Looked up from germline, CDR1 is SEHNR and CDR2 is FQNEAQ (reference sequence). This CDR3 region has 14 residues. Trimming shortened V by 5 bases and J by 1 base, and 11 bases separated the two germline ends.

A word on this clonotype: One end of the junction fails to match germline, which may point to a read error. CDR3 bases: TGTGCCAGCACTACAGCGGGAGAGCCACTCTTC. It specifies CASTTAGEPLF. This rearrangement joins TRBV6-2 or TRBV6-3 to TRBJ2-1; the match to TRBD2 covers 8 bases. This CDR3 is built from 11 residues. CDR1 MNHEY and CDR2 SVGEGT come from the germline V gene.

This clonotype occurred a few times. This chain connects TRBV5-1 to TRBJ2-3, with TRBD1 matching 8 bases. J was trimmed by 5 bases and V by 0 bases; bases with no gene match: 5. Per germline, CDR1 SGHRS and CDR2 YFSETQ. The CDR3 has 15 amino acids. The CDR3 nucleotides are TGCGCCAGCAGCTTGGACGGGACAGGCGTAGATACGCAGTATTTT. Encoded protein: CASSLDGTGVDTQYF.

The rearrangement joins TRBV2 to TRBJ2-2; 10 bases are shared with TRBD2. The V segment lost 6 bases and the J segment 3 bases; nucleotides outside the gene matches: 4. The CDR3 contains 15 residues. Germline CDR1 SNHLY, CDR2 FYNNEI. The CDR3 reads CASRELAGHTGELFF. For the CDR3, the DNA is TGTGCCAGCAGGGAACTAGCGGGACACACCGGGGAGCTGTTTTTT.

This clonotype was seen ten or more times. This chain uses TRBV12-3 or TRBV12-4 with TRBJ1-5; D perhaps matches TRBD1 (5 bases). The CDR3 length is 14 residues. V was cut by 2 bases and J by 7 bases, with 12 bases left in between. The CDR3 DNA reads TGTGCCAGCAGTTTATCTTGGGACCGACAGCCCCAGCATTTT. Its protein product is CASSLSWDRQPQHF.

This clonotype has more than one count but fewer than ten. The chain is built from TRBV7-3 and TRBJ2-7, with TRBD1 as a possible D gene (6 bases). Germline assignment: CDR1 SGHTA and CDR2 FQGTGA. V lost 5 bases and J lost 6, with 14 bases in between. The CDR3 has 13 amino acids. CDR3 protein: CASSLQGLSEQYF. The DNA of the CDR3 is TGTGCCAGCAGCCTACAGGGTCTCTCCGAGCAGTACTTC.

About this clonotype itself: The junction differs from germline at one of its ends, possibly a read error. This chain connects TRBV2 to TRBJ2-5; 7 positions agree with TRBD2. In germline, CDR1 is SNHLY, CDR2 FYNNEI. The length of the CDR3 is 19 residues. This CDR3 is CASSEHRGGGGGPQGTQYF. The DNA for the CDR3 is TGTGCCAGCAGTGAGCACCGCGGGGGAGGAGGTGGACCGCAAGGGACCCAGTACTTC.

This clonotype was seen only a few times. The gene calls are TRBV29-1 and TRBJ2-2; tentatively, D is TRBD2 (7 bases). The CDR3 has 13 residues. Germline CDR1 SQVTM, CDR2 ANQGSEA. Trimming shortened V by 6 bases and J by 7 bases, and 15 bases separated the two germline ends. CDR3: CSVLPGGSGELFF. The CDR3, as DNA: TGCAGCGTACTACCGGGGGGCAGCGGGGAGCTGTTTTTT.

This clonotype has a count of ten or more. The CDR3 region has the DNA TGCGCCAGCAGCGGGGGAAGCACAGATACGCAGTATTTT. Translated, it gives CASSGGSTDTQYF. V usage is TRBV4-1 and J usage is TRBJ2-3; the D call may be TRBD1 or TRBD2 (5 bases each). Germline V gene lookup returns CDR1 MGHRA and CDR2 YSYEKL. With 5 bases removed from V and 0 bases from J, the gap between germline ends came to 6 bases. CDR3 length equals 13 residues.

The sample holds one count of this clonotype. V and J are TRBV9 and TRBJ2-5, with D possibly called TRBD1 or TRBD2 (7 bases each). The V gene's germline CDR1 is SGDLS and CDR2 YYNGEE. The V end was cut by 4 bases, the J end by 4 bases, with 23 bases between. The CDR3 sequence is 17 residues long. The CDR3 region is CASSLGGATGERETQYF. The CDR3 DNA follows: TGTGCCAGCAGCCTAGGGGGGGCAACAGGGGAACGAGAGACCCAGTACTTC.

This clonotype was recorded at least ten times. J is TRBJ1-4 and V is TRBV25-1; maybe TRBD1 (5 bases). The CDR3 covers 14 residues. The germline V and J ends were trimmed by 2 bases and 4 bases, with 8 bases remaining between them. CDR1 MGHDK and CDR2 SYGVNS come from the germline V gene. This CDR3 is CASSEGGFNEKLFF. The CDR3 region has the DNA TGTGCCAGCAGTGAAGGGGGATTTAATGAAAAACTGTTTTTT.

This clonotype was observed a handful of times. The chain uses TRBV30 and TRBJ2-1, with D perhaps matching TRBD1 or TRBD2 (5 bases each). Trimming pared 2 bases from V and 7 bases from J, leaving 15 bases between. This CDR3 comprises 14 residues. Germline V gene data show CDR1 as GTSNPN and CDR2 as SVGIG (reference sequence). CDR3 coding DNA: TGTGCCTGGAGTTTCGGGGACGGGGCTAATGAGCAGTTCTTC. Translation: CAWSFGDGANEQFF.

The CDR3 here is CAWIRDLSGNTIYF. As DNA, the CDR3 is TGTGCCTGGATTCGGGACCTCTCTGGAAACACCATATATTTT. The chain carries TRBV30 and TRBJ1-3, with a possible D match to TRBD1 (5 bases). This CDR3 has 14 residues. V was trimmed by 4 bases and J by 0 bases, leaving 10 bases between them. In germline, CDR1 is GTSNPN, CDR2 SVGIG (reference sequence).

This clonotype was recorded a few times. The genes are TRBV11-2 and TRBJ1-6, with D maybe TRBD1 (6 bases). The CDR3 has 15 amino acids. Trimming cost V 2 bases and J 4 bases, with 9 bases left between them. The germline V gene encodes CDR1 SGHAT and CDR2 FQNNGV. CDR3 in DNA: TGTGCCAGCAGCTTACGTACAGGGTATAATTCACCCCTCCACTTT. This translates into CASSLRTGYNSPLHF.

This clonotype was detected only a few times. The V gene is TRBV7-9, the J gene TRBJ1-1; TRBD1 might be the D (5 bases). Between the trimmed V and J ends, which lost 3 bases and 4 bases, there was a span of 9 bases. Germline V gives CDR1 SEHNR, CDR2 FQNEAQ (reference sequence). The CDR3 is made up of 13 amino acids. The CDR3 sequence is CASSFQGVTEAFF. The DNA for the CDR3 is TGTGCCAGCAGCTTCCAGGGTGTCACTGAAGCTTTCTTT.

The V gene is TRBV11-1, the J gene TRBJ2-1; TRBD2 matches 10 bases. In germline, CDR1 is SGHAT, CDR2 FQDESV (reference sequence). The CDR3 length is 20 residues. V shed 4 bases, J shed 6 bases, and the junction held 21 bases outside the gene matches. The CDR3 coding sequence is TGTGCCAGCAGCTCAAACCCTTATCCCGGGACTAGCGTAAGGGTCAATGAGCAGTTCTTC. It specifies CASSSNPYPGTSVRVNEQFF.

This clonotype was picked up many times. The chain links TRBV29-1 to TRBJ2-1; 8 bases are shared with TRBD1. V was pared by 6 bases and J by 5 bases, with 9 bases of the junction left unmatched. This CDR3 has 14 amino acids. The germline gives CDR1 SQVTM, CDR2 ANQGSEA. CDR3 in DNA: TGCAGCGTCCTCTTATGGACAGGGAACAATGAGCAGTTCTTC. Its translation is CSVLLWTGNNEQFF.

This chain connects TRBV28 to TRBJ1-4; D is uncertain. This CDR3 region has 14 residues. Germline CDR1 MDHEN, CDR2 SYDVKM. V lost 2 bases and J lost 4, with 8 bases in between. The CDR3 bases are TGTGCCAGCAGTTTACTTCTGGGTAATGAAAAACTGTTTTTT. This sequence encodes CASSLLLGNEKLFF.

This sequence joins TRBV27 and TRBJ1-3, with a weak D call TRBD1 (6 bases). Germline lookup yields CDR1 MNHEY and CDR2 SMNVEV (reference sequence). The CDR3 spans 15 residues. The V end was cut by 5 bases, the J end by 4 bases, with 15 bases between. In nucleotides, the CDR3 is TGTGCCAGCAGTCCCTCCAGGGGAAGAGGAAACACCATATATTTT. This gives the protein CASSPSRGRGNTIYF.